This T cell receptor (beta chain) was profiled in a study of cytomegalovirus exposure and HLA in healthy donors. Only one count was recorded for this clone. Its cognate antigen is unknown. The PCR was carried out with 60 Vbeta primers and 13 Jbeta primers. TCRdb's table, derived via immunoSEQ multiplex PCR, lists solely in-frame clones and lacks some. Counted here are 110,000 or so clones, approximately 67% occurring once; the ten biggest clones make up 7.5% to 9%. The CDR3 consists of 15 residues. Germline V gene lookup returns CDR1 PRHDT and CDR2 FYEKMQ (reference sequence). V lost 5 bases to trimming and J lost 2 bases; unmatched junction nucleotides: 8. General study points: Altogether, some 170 TCR beta chains were recorded as cytomegalovirus-associated. A prior analysis recorded that most TCR beta V segments were productive about 90% or about 30% of the time. Some V segments (TRBV6-2 and TRBV6-3 among them) were excluded as indistinguishable. V- and J-gene trimming of TCR beta was linked (in a later analysis) to a missense DCLRE1C variant.

The rearrangement links TRBV13 to TRBJ2-5; 7 bases agree with TRBD1. The sample taken for sequencing was PBMCs. The TCR was taken from a man in his late teens or twenties in good health and CMV-seropositive. CDR3 sequence: CASSRLGDRQETQYF. For the CDR3, the DNA is TGTGCCAGCAGCCGTCTGGGGGACAGACAAGAGACCCAGTACTTC.